The entry below gives a single T cell receptor (beta chain) sequence along with its context. This clonotype was counted a few times. What antigen it recognizes has not been identified. No much larger clone is present one base from it, and per-base qualities are unavailable. This entry belongs to a study of identical twins (TCRdb year 2016). Concerning the study at large: To test whether fetal clonotypes persist, this study deep-sequenced TCR alpha and beta repertoires from monozygotic twins, from unrelated adults of various ages, and from cord blood. To rule out contamination, the twin experiments were replicated at different times with different library preparation protocols. What the authors observed across the whole study: Compared with coincidental sharing between unrelated individuals, out-of-frame TCR alpha sequences shared between twins had an excess of sequences with low generation probability. Because the same donors could not be followed over many years, conclusions were based on cross-sectional statistical analysis. Recombination models systematically underestimated out-of-frame TCR alpha sharing in monozygotic twins but agreed with sharing between unrelated individuals. Invariant T cells such as MAIT and iNKT could partly confound zero-insertion analyses, though diverse VJ usage argued against this for most clonotypes. Fewer insertions were carried by abundant cord blood beta clonotypes; a weaker similar trend was observed in young adult naive repertoires, while no such trend was observed in memory repertoires. In beta out-of-frame sequences, excess twin sharing was weaker, because having fewer shared sequences lowered the signal-to-noise ratio.

According to the germline V gene, CDR1 reads MGHDK and CDR2 reads SYGVNS. Cut back by 2 bases and 4 bases, the V and J ends lie 10 bases apart. Counted from cysteine to phenylalanine, this CDR3 has 14 amino acids. Solely the CDR3 DNA is kept, with 42 bases framed from the first base. Only healthy Caucasian donors were included. The twin cohort consisted of three pairs of female monozygotic twins, all aged roughly 18 to 30 years. Peripheral blood mononuclear cells were used as the source from which RNA for TCR libraries was isolated. Preparation of the library involved 5' RACE. Sequencing relied on an Illumina HiSeq 2000. Template switching added a universal primer binding site, and the final cDNA carried a unique molecular identifier that allowed TCR cDNA molecules to be counted accurately. First-strand cDNA for TCR alpha and beta chains was synthesized from specific primers in the conserved constant-segment region. To control for contamination, every cDNA library carried two barcodes: a SMART-Mk sample barcode plus Illumina barcodes. TruSeq adapter sequences along with Illumina sample barcodes were introduced in two successive PCR steps. Sequencing of the TCR alpha and beta cDNA libraries was done on the Illumina HiSeq platform using custom primers. Per the authors' processing: Unique molecular identifiers were extracted from raw reads with MiGEC, and CDR3 positions were determined with MiXCR. Recombination models were inferred per individual with the repgenHMM and IGoR tools using an EM algorithm. The tcR package in R was used for shared clonotype analysis, with sharing normalized by the product of cloneset sizes. To study raw recombination without the effects of thymic and clonal selection, out-of-frame nonproductive sequences were analyzed. TCRdb's own reprocessing of the public reads used fastp at Q25 and MiXCR and kept productive beta chains. For every CDR3 protein sequence, its rows merge into one entry that carries the most common genes and DNA. TCRdb's processing, not the study's, gives the V and J calls here. This sample gives under 1 million distinct CDR3 sequences in total; 12% of them show up just once. The leading ten clones occupy around 1.6% of the sample.

The same specimen was also included in a second study, on yellow fever vaccine responses in identical twins. In that second paper, the authors write: The T cell response to vaccination in identical twins was reported by the authors to appear partly convergent and partly personalized. Focusing on identical twins, the study followed the T cell clones that responded to the vaccine, and did so with precision.

Recombination linked TRBV25-1 to TRBJ2-3, with TRBD1 perhaps the D gene, on 5 matching bases. The sample consisted of PBMCs. This TCR was recovered from a woman under 30 in good health. The DNA sequence is given as TGTGCCAGCAGTGAAGGGCAGGGCGCAGATACGCAGTATTTT. Its protein is CASSEGQGADTQYF.